The next 19 T cell receptor beta chains were all read from a single sample in a study of T-cell reconstitution after alpha-beta-depleted transplantation in children. This sample's TCRbeta library carried unique molecular identifier barcodes. TCRdb analysed the PCR reads with MiXCR anew, one entry per CDR3 protein. This sample has 500,000 to 750,000 distinct CDR3 sequences; approximately 12% occur once, and the top ten carry 2% to 2.5%. This specimen was PBMCs, mostly from graft donor cells, taken 360 days after TCRalphabeta/CD19-depleted stem cell transplant. The receptors stem from a male patient younger than 18 who had a stem cell transplant for acute myeloid leukemia, so the T cells may come from the graft donor.

The V and J genes are TRBV24-1 and TRBJ1-2; perhaps TRBD1 as D (5 bases). The V end lost 3 bases, the J end lost 4 bases, and 14 bases lay between the germline ends. The germline CDR1 and CDR2 sequences are KGHDR and SFDVKD. This CDR3 is built from 15 residues. The CDR3 sequence is CATSDHGTPSYGYTF. The CDR3 DNA sequence: TGTGCCACCAGTGATCACGGGACCCCAAGCTATGGCTACACCTTC.

This clonotype was seen a handful of times. The J gene is TRBJ2-1, the V gene TRBV5-6, with D possibly being TRBD1 (5 bases). The CDR3 is 14 amino acids. Between the trimmed V and J ends, which lost 1 base and 10 bases, there was a span of 15 bases. Germline CDR1 and CDR2: SGHDT and YYEEEE. Written as DNA, the CDR3 is TGTGCCAGCAGCTTGTCCGGCGTACAGGTCGAGCAGTTCTTC. Translation gives CASSLSGVQVEQFF. Full variable domain (rest looked up from reference TRBV5-6 and TRBJ2-1): DAGVTQSPTHLIKTRGQQVTLRCSPKSGHDTVSWYQQALGQGPQFIFQYYEEEERQRGNFPDRFSGHQFPNYSSELNVNALLLGDSALYLCASSLSGVQVEQFFGPGTRLTVL.

CDR3 nucleotides: TGTGCCAGCAGCTTCCGCCCCCTAGATGAGCAGTTCTTC. Translation: CASSFRPLDEQFF. The chain carries TRBV13 and TRBJ2-1; D is ambiguous. V dropped 3 bases and J dropped 8 bases, with 11 bases sitting between them. The CDR3 loop spans 13 amino acids. CDR1 is PRHDT, CDR2 FYEKMQ, per germline (reference sequence). The entire variable domain, with the rest obtained from reference TRBV13 and TRBJ2-1, is as follows: AAGVIQSPRHLIKEKRETATLKCYPIPRHDTVYWYQQGPGQDPQFLISFYEKMQSDKGSIPDRFSAQQFSDYHSELNMSSLELGDSALYFCASSFRPLDEQFFGPGTRLTVL.

This clonotype has a count of ten or more. The rearrangement joins TRBV20-1 to TRBJ2-1; D ambiguous. Germline V gene data show CDR1 as DFQATT and CDR2 as SNEGSKA (reference sequence). V was clipped by 3 bases and J by 8 bases, with 11 bases between them. The CDR3 is 12 residues long. The CDR3 DNA follows: TGCAGTGCTAGCGGGCTGAGTGATGAGCAGTTCTTC. This gives the protein CSASGLSDEQFF.

The sample holds many counts of this clonotype. A junction boundary mismatches the germline segment, possibly from a read error. The chain carries TRBV25-1 and TRBJ2-1; weak D call: TRBD2 (5 bases). Looked up from germline, CDR1 is MGHDK and CDR2 is SYGVNS. The CDR3 runs 15 residues. The CDR3 is CASGDYASSYNEQFF. The CDR3 DNA follows: TGTGCCAGCGGTGACTATGCAAGCTCCTACAATGAGCAGTTCTTC. The whole variable domain, remainder taken from reference TRBV25-1 and TRBJ2-1, is EADIYQTPRYLVIGTGKKITLECSQTMGHDKMYWYQQDPGMELHLIHYSYGVNSTEKGDLSSESTVSRIRTEHFPLTLESARPSHTSQYLCASGDYASSYNEQFFGPGTRLTVL.

The V gene is TRBV5-6, the J gene TRBJ2-3, with D perhaps matching TRBD2 (5 bases). V lost 0 bases and J lost 6, with 17 bases in between. Germline V gene lookup returns CDR1 SGHDT and CDR2 YYEEEE. There are 16 residues in the CDR3. The CDR3 coding sequence is TGTGCCAGCAGCTTGGTGGCTAGCTGGGGTACCGATACGCAGTATTTT. Translation gives CASSLVASWGTDTQYF.

The chain recombines TRBV11-2 with TRBJ2-1, with 14 bases matching TRBD2. From germline, CDR1 is SGHAT and CDR2 FQNNGV. V lost 5 bases, J lost 0 bases, and 6 bases stayed unmatched. The CDR3 contains 18 residues. The CDR3 DNA reads as TGTGCCAGCAGCCCAAGGACTAGCGGGGGGAGCTCCTACAATGAGCAGTTCTTC. It codes for CASSPRTSGGSSYNEQFF. Based on the CDR3 plus reference TRBV11-2 and TRBJ2-1, the full variable domain is EAGVAQSPRYKIIEKRQSVAFWCNPISGHATLYWYQQILGQGPKLLIQFQNNGVVDDSQLPKDRFSAERLKGVDSTLKIQPAKLEDSAVYLCASSPRTSGGSSYNEQFFGPGTRLTVL.

This clonotype has more than one count but fewer than ten. The chain couples TRBV29-1 to TRBJ1-2; D gene uncertain. Germline values: CDR1 SQVTM, CDR2 ANQGSEA. With 6 bases removed from V and 2 bases from J, the gap between germline ends came to 10 bases. The CDR3 length is 12 residues. CDR3 region: CSVPGANYGYTF. The CDR3 DNA sequence: TGCAGCGTCCCGGGAGCCAACTATGGCTACACCTTC. The full variable domain, its missing parts supplied by reference TRBV29-1 and TRBJ1-2, is SAVISQKPSRDICQRGTSLTIQCQVDSQVTMMFWYRQQPGQSLTLIATANQGSEATYESGFVIDKFPISRPNLTFSTLTVSNMSPEDSSIYLCSVPGANYGYTFGSGTRLTVV.

This clonotype was observed at least ten times. The chain links TRBV7-2 to TRBJ1-5, with 7 bases that match TRBD1. V shed 9 bases, J shed 2 bases, and the junction held 10 bases outside the gene matches. The CDR3 has 15 amino acids. In germline, CDR1 is SGHTA, CDR2 FQGNSA. CDR3 nucleotides: TGTGCCAGTAGTCCTCGACAGGGAGGCAATCAGCCCCAGCATTTT. Translation gives CASSPRQGGNQPQHF. The full variable domain, in which reference TRBV7-2 and TRBJ1-5 provide the parts outside the CDR3, is GAGVSQSPSNKVTEKGKDVELRCDPISGHTALYWYRQSLGQGLEFLIYFQGNSAPDKSGLPSDRFSAERTGGSVSTLTIQRTQQEDSAVYLCASSPRQGGNQPQHFGDGTRLSIL.

This clonotype was detected only a few times. This chain uses TRBV11-2 with TRBJ2-5; 10 nucleotides match TRBD1. Trimming at V came to 8 bases and at J to 4 bases, leaving 10 bases not matched to a gene. Germline assignment: CDR1 SGHAT and CDR2 FQNNGV. The CDR3 loop spans 15 amino acids. CDR3 sequence reads: CASHSLWDRGETQYF. The CDR3 DNA sequence: TGTGCCAGCCACAGCTTATGGGACAGGGGAGAGACCCAGTACTTC.

This clonotype turned up a few times. The rearrangement joins TRBV4-3 to TRBJ2-7, with D hard to call. There are 15 residues in the CDR3. V was cut by 1 base and J by 2 bases, with 12 bases left in between. Germline V gives CDR1 LGHNA, CDR2 YSLEER. CDR3 amino acids: CASSQVLRVPYEQYF. In nucleotides, the CDR3 is TGCGCCAGCAGCCAAGTTTTAAGGGTCCCCTACGAGCAGTACTTC.

This clonotype showed up just a few times. The J gene is TRBJ2-3, the V gene TRBV29-1; 7 bases line up with TRBD2. The CDR3 extends over 13 amino acids. J gave up 7 bases and V 7 bases, and 11 bases lay outside the gene matches. Germline V CDR1 and CDR2: SQVTM, ANQGSEA. CDR3 loop: CSGGGERANTQYF. The CDR3 nucleotides read TGCAGCGGCGGGGGTGAAAGGGCTAATACGCAGTATTTT.

The V and J genes are TRBV4-1 and TRBJ2-2; 15 positions agree with TRBD2. This CDR3 contains 19 residues. Germline V gene data show CDR1 as MGHRA and CDR2 as YSYEKL. V lost 3 bases, J lost 7 bases, and 12 bases stayed unmatched. CDR3 in DNA: TGCGCCAGCAGCCATTATCCCGGGACTAGCGGGGGGAAAGGCGGGGAGCTGTTTTTT. Its translation is CASSHYPGTSGGKGGELFF.

This clonotype has just a few counts. V is TRBV7-6 and J is TRBJ2-2; 11 nucleotides agree with TRBD2. V was clipped by 5 bases and J by 6 bases; unmatched bases: 5. The CDR3 totals 15 residues. Germline values: CDR1 SGHVS, CDR2 FNYEAQ. For the CDR3, the DNA is TGTGCCAGCAGCCCTTTAGCGGGAGGGTCCGGGGAGCTGTTTTTT. It yields the protein CASSPLAGGSGELFF.

This clonotype has just a few counts. The junction departs from the called germline gene at one end, perhaps through a read error. Here the CDR3 DNA reads TGTGCCAGCTGTTTCGCCTCCGGCCTAGCGAGATTCTCCTACAATGAGCAGTTCTTC. This sequence encodes CASCFASGLARFSYNEQFF. The chain combines TRBV12-3 or TRBV12-4 with TRBJ2-1; possibly TRBD2 for D (6 bases). The CDR3 spans 19 residues.

The chain has TRBV6-1 and TRBJ2-7; TRBD2 matches at 12 bases. Looked up from germline, CDR1 is MNHNS and CDR2 is SASEGT. This CDR3 spans 18 amino acids. V shed 2 bases, J shed 2 bases, and the junction held 10 bases outside the gene matches. In DNA form, the CDR3 reads TGTGCCAGCAGTGAAACCGGGACTAGCGGGTATCGCCCCTACGAGCAGTACTTC. Translating it yields CASSETGTSGYRPYEQYF.

The sample holds many counts of this clonotype. J is TRBJ2-7 and V is TRBV12-3 or TRBV12-4; TRBD1 or TRBD2 may be the D gene (5 bases each). Trimming removed 1 base from V and 3 bases from J, with 19 bases in between. The CDR3 runs 17 residues. CDR3 loop: CASSLVEGPRNVYEQYF. Here the CDR3 DNA reads TGTGCCAGCAGTTTAGTAGAGGGGCCGCGGAATGTCTACGAGCAGTACTTC.

This clonotype was detected only a few times. The rearrangement uses TRBV7-3 and TRBJ2-2; a weak D match, TRBD1 (5 bases). CDR3 length equals 15 residues. Germline V gives CDR1 SGHTA, CDR2 FQGTGA. V was pared by 5 bases and J by 5 bases, with 15 bases between. CDR3 sequence (DNA): TGTGCCAGCAGCCCTAGGCCAGGGCGGACCGGGGAGCTGTTTTTT. It codes for CASSPRPGRTGELFF.

This sequence joins TRBV14 and TRBJ2-7, with 8 bases matching TRBD2. Germline V CDR1 and CDR2: SGHDN, FVKESK. With 6 bases clipped from V and 6 bases from J, the junction kept 16 bases outside the gene matches. CDR3 length equals 16 residues. The CDR3 loop is CASSPRGRAGVREQYF. The CDR3 nucleotides read TGTGCCAGCAGTCCACGAGGGCGAGCGGGAGTTCGCGAGCAGTACTTC.